The 10 T cell receptor beta chains given below trace back to one sample, sequenced in a study of human thymus T cells. TCRdb's copy holds only in-frame clones and misses some; the assay was immunoSEQ multiplex PCR. The sample records about 78,000 clones, around 96% being singletons. Resections that were taken during corrective heart surgery supplied the thymus tissue. Sequences were obtained from thymus tissue. The receptor source for this set is a boy under two years old with a congenital heart defect but otherwise immunologically healthy.

This clone was recorded only once. The J gene is TRBJ1-2, the V gene TRBV5-1, with D tentatively TRBD1 (6 bases). Trimming took 1 base from V and 2 from J, leaving 21 bases between them. The germline CDR1 and CDR2 sequences are SGHRS and YFSETQ. The CDR3 sequence is 18 residues long. CDR3 DNA: TGCGCCAGCAGCTTGTACGCTCCTTTGGACAGCCTCAACTATGGCTACACCTTC. Translated: CASSLYAPLDSLNYGYTF.

The chain is built from TRBV27 and TRBJ2-7; 10 bases map to TRBD1. The CDR3 is made up of 14 amino acids. Germline loops: CDR1 MNHEY, CDR2 SMNVEV (reference sequence). With V trimmed by 3 bases and J by 3 bases, 2 bases remained unmatched. This CDR3 is CASSFDRGLYEQYF. The CDR3 region has the DNA TGTGCCAGCAGTTTTGACAGGGGGCTCTACGAGCAGTACTTC.

V gene TRBV4-3 combines with J gene TRBJ2-6; 11 bases line up with TRBD1. The ends lost 5 bases at V and 1 base at J; junction bases unmatched: 7. There are 18 residues in the CDR3. CDR1 LGHNA and CDR2 YSLEER come from the germline V gene. As DNA, the CDR3 is TGCGCCAGCAGCGGGACCGGGACAGGGGGTTCTGGGGCCAACGTCCTGACTTTC. Its protein product is CASSGTGTGGSGANVLTF.

V gene TRBV2 combines with J gene TRBJ2-7; D is possibly TRBD2 (6 bases). V lost 6 bases and J lost 2, with 20 bases in between. Germline-derived CDR1 and CDR2 are SNHLY and FYNNEI. The CDR3 loop spans 16 amino acids. The CDR3 DNA reads as TGTGCCAGCAGACCCCTGGCGGGGCCGACTACCTACGAGCAGTACTTC. Its protein product is CASRPLAGPTTYEQYF.

This sequence joins TRBV27 and TRBJ1-1; D is unresolved. Looked up from germline, CDR1 is MNHEY and CDR2 is SMNVEV (reference sequence). The CDR3 is made up of 14 amino acids. The V end was cut by 2 bases, the J end by 5 bases, with 12 bases between. The CDR3 loop is CASSLIWEGTEAFF. In nucleotides, the CDR3 is TGTGCCAGCAGTTTAATCTGGGAAGGGACTGAAGCTTTCTTT.

This chain joins TRBV7-9 and TRBJ2-7; TRBD2 agrees at 8 bases. V was pared by 5 bases and J by 0 bases, with 3 bases of the junction left unmatched. Germline lookup yields CDR1 SEHNR and CDR2 FQNEAQ (reference sequence). The CDR3 spans 14 residues. Here the CDR3 reads CASSKGLASYEQYF. The CDR3 nucleotides read TGTGCCAGCAGCAAAGGACTAGCCTCCTACGAGCAGTACTTC.

A few counts support this clone. This chain connects TRBV27 to TRBJ2-1; D not certain. Germline loops: CDR1 MNHEY, CDR2 SMNVEV (reference sequence). V lost 6 bases to trimming and J lost 0 bases, with 15 bases between them. The CDR3 totals 16 residues. The CDR3 DNA sequence: TGTGCCAGCAGCCCTCGAGGATCGAGCTCCTACAATGAGCAGTTCTTC. Amino acid sequence: CASSPRGSSSYNEQFF.

V usage is TRBV7-9 and J usage is TRBJ2-7; no definite D call. Trimming shortened V by 0 bases and J by 4 bases, and 4 bases separated the two germline ends. Germline CDR1 reads SEHNR; CDR2 reads FQNEAQ (reference sequence). This CDR3 is 12 amino acids long. The CDR3 is CASSLAPYEQYF. CDR3 nucleotides: TGTGCCAGCAGCTTAGCGCCTTACGAGCAGTACTTC.

This chain uses TRBV6-4 with TRBJ2-3, with 7 bases aligning to TRBD2. The CDR3 loop spans 15 amino acids. Per germline, CDR1 MRHNA and CDR2 SNTAGT. V was pared by 0 bases and J by 6 bases, with 6 bases of the junction left unmatched. CDR3 DNA: TGTGCCAGCAGTGACTCCCCAGGGAGGGAGGATACGCAGTATTTT. Its protein product is CASSDSPGREDTQYF.

This clone was counted between two and nine times. The genes are TRBV11-1 and TRBJ2-7, with D tentatively TRBD1 (5 bases). Germline V gene sequence: CDR1 SGHAT, CDR2 FQDESV (reference sequence). The CDR3 consists of 12 residues. Trimming took off 5 bases at V and 2 bases at J, with 7 bases between the two ends. CDR3 bases: TGTGCCAGCAGCACAGGACCCTACGAGCAGTACTTC. Translated: CASSTGPYEQYF.